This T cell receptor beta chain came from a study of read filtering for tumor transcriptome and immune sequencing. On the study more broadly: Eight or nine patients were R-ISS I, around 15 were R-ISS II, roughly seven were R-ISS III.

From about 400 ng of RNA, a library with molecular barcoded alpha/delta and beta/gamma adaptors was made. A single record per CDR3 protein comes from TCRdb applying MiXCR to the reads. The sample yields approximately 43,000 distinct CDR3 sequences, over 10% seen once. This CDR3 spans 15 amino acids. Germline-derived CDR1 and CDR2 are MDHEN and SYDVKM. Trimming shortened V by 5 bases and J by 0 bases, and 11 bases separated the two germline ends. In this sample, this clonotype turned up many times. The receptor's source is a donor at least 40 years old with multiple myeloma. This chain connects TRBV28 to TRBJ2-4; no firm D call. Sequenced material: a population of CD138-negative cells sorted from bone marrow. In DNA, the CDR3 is TGTGCCAGCAGTCCGACACAACTAGCCAAAAACATTCAGTACTTC. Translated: CASSPTQLAKNIQYF.